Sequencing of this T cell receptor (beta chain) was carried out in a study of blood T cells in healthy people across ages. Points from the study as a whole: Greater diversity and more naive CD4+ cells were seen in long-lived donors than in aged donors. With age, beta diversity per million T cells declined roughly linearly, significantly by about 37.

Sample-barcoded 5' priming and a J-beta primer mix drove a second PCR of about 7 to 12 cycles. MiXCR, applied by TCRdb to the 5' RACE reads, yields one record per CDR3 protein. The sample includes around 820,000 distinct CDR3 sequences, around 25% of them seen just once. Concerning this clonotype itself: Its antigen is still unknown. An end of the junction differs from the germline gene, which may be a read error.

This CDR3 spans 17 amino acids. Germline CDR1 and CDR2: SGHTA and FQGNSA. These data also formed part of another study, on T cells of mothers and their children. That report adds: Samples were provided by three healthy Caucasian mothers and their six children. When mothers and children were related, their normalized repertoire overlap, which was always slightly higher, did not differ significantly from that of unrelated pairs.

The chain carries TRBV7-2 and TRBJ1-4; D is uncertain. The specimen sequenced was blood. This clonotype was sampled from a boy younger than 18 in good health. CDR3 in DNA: TGTGCTAGCAGCTTAGTAGTAGGAGGAGCAACTAATGAAAAACTGTTTTTT. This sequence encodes CASSLVVGGATNEKLFF. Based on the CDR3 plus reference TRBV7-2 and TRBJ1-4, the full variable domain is GAGVSQSPSNKVTEKGKDVELRCDPISGHTALYWYRQSLGQGLEFLIYFQGNSAPDKSGLPSDRFSAERTGGSVSTLTIQRTQQEDSAVYLCASSLVVGGATNEKLFFGSGTQLSVL.